This section outlines one T cell receptor beta chain sequence together with its context. Its antigen remains unidentified. Libraries were prepared by immunoSEQ multiplex PCR; TCRdb keeps only in-frame clonotypes and omits some of them. This table has 87,000 or so clones, about 90% appearing once. This record belongs to a study of T cell responses to AZD1222 COVID-19 vaccine. Findings of the study overall: Most donors were white British, females outnumbered males, and clonal diversity was possibly underestimated. The reported proportion of spike-specific TCRs targeting unmutated variant regions was nearly half.

Trimming took 6 bases from V and 0 from J, leaving 14 bases between them. In germline, CDR1 is ENHRY, CDR2 SYGVKD. The CDR3 sequence is 16 residues long. The clonotype was recovered from an adult in good health. The chain employs TRBV10-3 and TRBJ1-4; possibly TRBD1 for D (6 bases). The source was peripheral blood, collected on day 0 of AZD1222 vaccination. CDR3 bases: TGTGCCATCAGGGAGGACGACAGGTCAACTAATGAAAAACTGTTTTTT. Encoded protein: CAIREDDRSTNEKLFF.